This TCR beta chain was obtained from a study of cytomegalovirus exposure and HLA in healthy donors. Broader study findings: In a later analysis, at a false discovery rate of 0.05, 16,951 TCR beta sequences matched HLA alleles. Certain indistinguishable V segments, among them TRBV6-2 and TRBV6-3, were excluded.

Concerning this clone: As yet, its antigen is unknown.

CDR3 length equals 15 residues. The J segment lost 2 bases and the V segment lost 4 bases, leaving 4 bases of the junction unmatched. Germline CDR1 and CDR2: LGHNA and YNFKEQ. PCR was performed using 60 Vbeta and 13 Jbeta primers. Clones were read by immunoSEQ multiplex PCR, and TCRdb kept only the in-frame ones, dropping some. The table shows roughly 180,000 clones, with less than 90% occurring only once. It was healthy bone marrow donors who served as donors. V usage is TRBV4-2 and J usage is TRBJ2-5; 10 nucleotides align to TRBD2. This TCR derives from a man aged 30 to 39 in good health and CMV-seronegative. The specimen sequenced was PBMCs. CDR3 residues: CASSLGLADQETQYF. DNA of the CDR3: TGTGCCAGCAGCCTCGGACTAGCGGATCAAGAGACCCAGTACTTC.